A single sample is the source of the 5 T cell receptor beta chains below, sequenced in a study of blood T cell repertoires in COVID-19. Repertoires were generated with immunoSEQ multiplex PCR, while TCRdb's copy carries only in-frame clones and drops some. This table holds 100,000 to 150,000 clones, more than 75% found once. The source material was peripheral blood. All receptors come from a human donor in a cohort sampled during active COVID-19.

The rearrangement joins TRBV28 to TRBJ1-1; D ambiguous. V was shortened by 7 bases and J by 7 bases, with 13 bases between the two germline ends. The CDR3 has 12 amino acids. Germline CDR1 is MDHEN and CDR2 is SYDVKM. DNA for the CDR3: TGTGCCAGCACCCCGGGGTCTATTGAAGCTTTCTTT. Its protein is CASTPGSIEAFF.

The V call is TRBV27, the J call TRBJ1-1; 7 bases line up with TRBD1. The CDR3 contains 15 residues. Germline V gene data show CDR1 as MNHEY and CDR2 as SMNVEV (reference sequence). V dropped 5 bases and J dropped 0; count of bases not matched to a gene: 6. CDR3 residues: CASSLSDRLNTEAFF. In DNA form, the CDR3 reads TGTGCCAGCAGTCTCTCGGACAGGTTGAACACTGAAGCTTTCTTT.

The V gene is TRBV5-1, the J gene TRBJ2-1; 11 bases agree with TRBD2. Losses at the gene ends were 4 bases for V and 2 bases for J; bases not matched to a gene: 2. Germline-derived CDR1 and CDR2 are SGHRS and YFSETQ. This CDR3 contains 15 residues. The CDR3 spells CASSNSGRAYNEQFF. The CDR3 bases are TGCGCCAGCAGCAATAGCGGGAGGGCCTACAATGAGCAGTTCTTC.

Only a few counts were recorded for this clone. V usage is TRBV27 and J usage is TRBJ1-5; D might be TRBD1 (6 bases). The CDR3 has 15 amino acids. CDR1 and CDR2 from the germline V gene are MNHEY and SMNVEV (reference sequence). V was clipped by 7 bases and J by 3 bases, with 16 bases between them. The CDR3 sequence is CASTTSGGANQPQHF. The CDR3 region has the DNA TGTGCCAGCACCACATCGGGGGGGGCCAATCAGCCCCAGCATTTT.

V and J are TRBV3-1 (or the pseudogene TRBV3-2) and TRBJ2-2, with 8 bases aligning to TRBD1. J lost 6 bases, V lost 5 bases, and 8 bases had no gene match. The germline V gene has CDR1 LGHDT and CDR2 YNNKEL (reference sequence). The CDR3 length is 15 residues. DNA for the CDR3: TGTGCCAGCAGCGCCTGGACAGGGCCTGCCGGGGAGCTGTTTTTT. This translates into CASSAWTGPAGELFF.